These 6 T cell receptor beta chains were sequenced from one sample in a study of blood T cell repertoires in COVID-19 (dated by TCRdb to 2018 to 2020). The library relied on the immunoSEQ multiplex PCR assay. Here the immuneACCESS table is served through TCRdb, limited to in-frame sequences with V and J called. Missing clones are a known gap in these copies; in checked studies unresolved V genes cover under half, and the rest lacks a known reason. The sample data list some 320,000 clones, and about 91% of these were observed just once. The top ten hold approximately 6.6% of the sample. Input material: peripheral blood. The receptors shown here come from a woman aged 25 to 39 who had recovered from COVID-19.

The chain is built from TRBV10-3 and TRBJ2-7, with 7 nucleotides matching TRBD1. Germline assignment: CDR1 ENHRY and CDR2 SYGVKD. The CDR3 has 13 residues. With 7 bases clipped from V and 3 bases from J, the junction kept 6 bases outside the gene matches. CDR3 residues: CAIKTRDSYEQYF. As DNA, the CDR3 is TGTGCCATCAAAACAAGGGACAGCTACGAGCAGTACTTC.

CDR3 in amino acids: CASRPGGHDNEKLFF. CDR3 DNA sequence: TGTGCCAGCAGACCGGGGGGCCACGATAATGAAAAACTGTTTTTT. This chain connects TRBV5-8 to TRBJ1-4; D is possibly TRBD1 (6 bases). The CDR3 is made up of 15 amino acids. Trimming cost V 5 bases and J 4 bases, with 15 bases left between them. Germline assignment: CDR1 SGHTS and CDR2 YDEGEE.

The chain combines TRBV7-2 with TRBJ1-2; 7 nucleotides match TRBD1. The V gene end was trimmed by 2 bases and the J gene end by 10 bases; junction bases not matched to a gene: 7. Germline V gives CDR1 SGHTA, CDR2 FQGNSA. This CDR3 has 13 residues. CDR3 sequence reads: CASSLKGALSYTF. CDR3 nucleotides: TGTGCCAGCAGCTTAAAGGGGGCCCTTTCCTACACCTTC.

The DNA of the CDR3 is TGTGCCAGCAGCTTGACAGGGCGAGGGGGTGAGCAGTTCTTC. As protein: CASSLTGRGGEQFF. V usage is TRBV7-9 and J usage is TRBJ2-1; TRBD1 agrees at 7 bases. In germline, CDR1 is SEHNR, CDR2 FQNEAQ (reference sequence). This CDR3 is built from 14 residues. Trimming removed 3 bases from V and 9 bases from J; junction bases left unmatched: 8.

The chain employs TRBV7-9 and TRBJ1-1; the match to TRBD1 covers 10 bases. With V trimmed by 4 bases and J by 2 bases, 4 bases remained unmatched. Germline loops: CDR1 SEHNR, CDR2 FQNEAQ (reference sequence). The CDR3 extends over 15 amino acids. CDR3 loop: CASSSDRGGNTEAFF. Written as DNA, the CDR3 is TGTGCCAGCAGCTCGGACAGGGGGGGTAACACTGAAGCTTTCTTT.

The chain recombines TRBV2 with TRBJ1-1; D may be TRBD1 (6 bases). Per germline, CDR1 SNHLY and CDR2 FYNNEI. Trimming pared 8 bases from V and 1 base from J, leaving 11 bases between. The CDR3 is 13 residues long. This CDR3 reads CASHGQTNTEAFF. CDR3 coding DNA: TGTGCCAGCCACGGACAGACGAACACTGAAGCTTTCTTT.